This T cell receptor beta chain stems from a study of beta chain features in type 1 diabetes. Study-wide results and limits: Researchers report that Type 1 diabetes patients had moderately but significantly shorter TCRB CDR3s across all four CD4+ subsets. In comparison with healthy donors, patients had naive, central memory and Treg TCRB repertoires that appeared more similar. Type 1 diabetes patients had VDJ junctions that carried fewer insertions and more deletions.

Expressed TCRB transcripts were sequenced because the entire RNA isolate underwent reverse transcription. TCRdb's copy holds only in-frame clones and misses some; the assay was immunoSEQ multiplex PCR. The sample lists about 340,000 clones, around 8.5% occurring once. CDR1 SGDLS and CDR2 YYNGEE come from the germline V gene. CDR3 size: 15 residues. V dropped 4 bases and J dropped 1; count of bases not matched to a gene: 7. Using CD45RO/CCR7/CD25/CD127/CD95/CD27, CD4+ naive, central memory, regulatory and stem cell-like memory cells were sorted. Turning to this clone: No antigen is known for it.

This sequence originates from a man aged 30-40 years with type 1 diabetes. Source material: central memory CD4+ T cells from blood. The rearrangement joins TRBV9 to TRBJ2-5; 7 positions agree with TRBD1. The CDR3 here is CASSPRQGTQETQYF. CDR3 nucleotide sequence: TGTGCCAGCAGCCCCCGACAGGGAACCCAAGAGACCCAGTACTTC.